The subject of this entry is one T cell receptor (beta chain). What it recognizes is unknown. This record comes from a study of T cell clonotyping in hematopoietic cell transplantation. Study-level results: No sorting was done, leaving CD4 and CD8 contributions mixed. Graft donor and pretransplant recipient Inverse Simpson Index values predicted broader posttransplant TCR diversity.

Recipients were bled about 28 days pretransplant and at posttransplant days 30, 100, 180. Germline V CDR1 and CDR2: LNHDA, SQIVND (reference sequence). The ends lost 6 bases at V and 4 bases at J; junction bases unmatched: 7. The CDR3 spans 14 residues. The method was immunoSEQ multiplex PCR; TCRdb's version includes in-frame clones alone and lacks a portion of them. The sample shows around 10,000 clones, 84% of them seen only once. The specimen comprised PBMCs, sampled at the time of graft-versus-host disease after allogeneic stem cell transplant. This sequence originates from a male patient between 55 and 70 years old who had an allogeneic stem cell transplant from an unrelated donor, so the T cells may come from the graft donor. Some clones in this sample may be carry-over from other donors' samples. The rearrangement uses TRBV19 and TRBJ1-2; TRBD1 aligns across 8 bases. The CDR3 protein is CASSDRGLGYGYTF. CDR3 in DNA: TGTGCCAGTAGCGACAGGGGATTGGGCTATGGCTACACCTTC.